A single sample gave rise to the 24 T cell receptor beta chains below, sequenced in a study of PD-1 blockade in classical Hodgkin lymphoma. Produced via immunoSEQ multiplex PCR; TCRdb's table is partial and in-frame only. The repertoire has about 30,000 clones, more than 60% of them found once; the top ten carry nearly 15%. Each and every patient relapsed after autologous stem cell transplantation, and patients got differing brentuximab vedotin exposure. The input for sequencing was peripheral blood mononuclear cells (PBMCs), taken before the second cycle of nivolumab. The receptors stem from a human donor with classical Hodgkin lymphoma.

The chain employs TRBV5-1 and TRBJ1-1; no definite D call. The CDR3 has 15 amino acids. V was pared by 4 bases and J by 1 base, with 14 bases between. The germline V gene encodes CDR1 SGHRS and CDR2 YFSETQ. The CDR3 DNA reads as TGCGCCAGCAGCCGCCTGGGGTCTGAGAACACTGAAGCTTTCTTT. Its protein is CASSRLGSENTEAFF.

The chain recombines TRBV2 with TRBJ1-1, with TRBD1 as a possible D gene (5 bases). CDR1 and CDR2 (germline): SNHLY, FYNNEI. CDR3 length equals 14 residues. V dropped 4 bases and J dropped 6 bases, with 15 bases sitting between them. The CDR3 region is CASSVGRTQPEAFF. CDR3 in DNA: TGTGCCAGCAGTGTGGGACGGACCCAACCTGAAGCTTTCTTT.

The rearrangement links TRBV5-5 to TRBJ1-2; weak D call: TRBD1 (6 bases). Germline V gene sequence: CDR1 SGHKS, CDR2 YYEKEE (reference sequence). The ends were cut back, 0 bases at V and 8 bases at J, with 14 bases in the middle. The CDR3 totals 14 residues. The CDR3 region is CASSLAPGARGYTF. The CDR3 DNA reads TGTGCCAGCAGCTTGGCCCCGGGGGCTCGGGGCTACACCTTC.

The chain couples TRBV19 to TRBJ2-3, with 9 bases aligning to TRBD2. V dropped 2 bases and J dropped 2; count of bases not matched to a gene: 17. The CDR3 totals 20 residues. Germline values: CDR1 LNHDA, CDR2 SQIVND (reference sequence). The CDR3 reads CASSIRGVTSGPTSTDTQYF. For the CDR3, the DNA is TGTGCCAGTAGTATAAGGGGGGTAACTAGCGGGCCTACCTCCACAGATACGCAGTATTTT.

This clone has only a few counts. The chain recombines TRBV2 with TRBJ2-2; a possible D gene is TRBD2 (5 bases). Germline loops: CDR1 SNHLY, CDR2 FYNNEI. The CDR3 is made up of 15 amino acids. Trimming left V 6 bases short and J 4 bases short, with 15 bases between. CDR3 region: CASRGLVGSTGELFF. The CDR3 bases are TGTGCCAGCAGGGGCCTGGTGGGGAGCACCGGGGAGCTGTTTTTT.

This clone was seen only a few times. The V and J genes are TRBV4-1 and TRBJ1-3; D may be TRBD1 (6 bases). V was trimmed by 1 base and J by 2 bases, leaving 12 bases between them. The CDR3 length is 16 residues. Germline values: CDR1 MGHRA, CDR2 YSYEKL. The CDR3 is CASSQGDTVAGNTIYF. The CDR3 DNA is TGCGCCAGCAGCCAAGGGGACACAGTCGCTGGAAACACCATATATTTT.

In DNA form, the CDR3 reads TGTGCCAGCAAGACACTTAACACTGAAGCTTTCTTT. Amino acid sequence: CASKTLNTEAFF. This chain joins TRBV27 and TRBJ1-1; the D is unclear. The CDR3 runs to 12 residues. Trimming left V 7 bases short and J 2 bases short, with 8 bases between. Per the germline V gene, CDR1 is MNHEY and CDR2 is SMNVEV (reference sequence).

In regard to this clone: With a much larger clone just one base away, this may be a read error. The chain combines TRBV5-5 with TRBJ2-7; D gene uncertain. Germline V CDR1 and CDR2: SGHKS, YYEKEE (reference sequence). This CDR3 region has 11 residues. CDR3 sequence: CAGSLDYEQYF. DNA for the CDR3: TGTGCCGGCAGCCTAGACTACGAGCAGTACTTC.

The chain employs TRBV2 and TRBJ1-2; the D gene is possibly TRBD1 (6 bases). The germline V and J ends were trimmed by 5 bases and 3 bases, with 10 bases remaining between them. Germline values: CDR1 SNHLY, CDR2 FYNNEI. CDR3 length: 13 amino acids. The chain's CDR3 is CASSNRDDYGYTF. The CDR3 nucleotides are TGTGCCAGCAGTAACAGGGATGACTATGGCTACACCTTC.

V is TRBV30 and J is TRBJ1-1; D unclear. This CDR3 comprises 13 residues. The germline CDR1 and CDR2 sequences are GTSNPN and SVGIG (reference sequence). V was pared by 8 bases and J by 0 bases, with 13 bases between. As DNA, the CDR3 is TGTGCCGGGGAACAGATGATGAACACTGAAGCTTTCTTT. It is translated as CAGEQMMNTEAFF.

The V gene is TRBV5-1, the J gene TRBJ1-1; D perhaps matches TRBD1 (5 bases). Germline V CDR1 and CDR2: SGHRS, YFSETQ. V dropped 0 bases and J dropped 6 bases, with 15 bases sitting between them. There are 15 residues in the CDR3. The CDR3 reads CASSLAGFEISEAFF. Here the CDR3 DNA reads TGCGCCAGCAGCTTGGCAGGGTTTGAAATCTCTGAAGCTTTCTTT.

This clone was seen once. The rearrangement uses TRBV19 and TRBJ2-1, with D maybe TRBD2 (7 bases). The V end lost 7 bases, the J end lost 4 bases, and 20 bases lay between the germline ends. The CDR3 is made up of 16 amino acids. Germline values: CDR1 LNHDA, CDR2 SQIVND (reference sequence). The CDR3 is CASIGLGRGAYNEQFF. The CDR3 DNA reads TGTGCCAGTATCGGCTTGGGGAGGGGGGCGTACAATGAGCAGTTCTTC.

The V gene is TRBV30, the J gene TRBJ2-7; possible D gene TRBD2, 5 bases. This CDR3 has 16 amino acids. Trimming cost V 4 bases and J 1 base, with 20 bases left between them. Germline V lookup: CDR1 GTSNPN, CDR2 SVGIG (reference sequence). The CDR3 region is CAWIGLHPYTSYEQYF. CDR3 DNA sequence: TGTGCCTGGATTGGACTCCACCCTTACACTTCCTACGAGCAGTACTTC.

For this clone: Within the sample, other DNA sequences also encode this same CDR3. The chain couples TRBV5-5 to TRBJ2-7; D is possibly TRBD1 (5 bases). Germline V gene data show CDR1 as SGHKS and CDR2 as YYEKEE (reference sequence). CDR3 length: 14 residues. V lost 0 bases to trimming and J lost 0 bases, with 7 bases between them. The DNA for the CDR3 is TGTGCCAGCAGCTTGGAGGACATCTCCTACGAGCAGTACTTC. Amino acid sequence: CASSLEDISYEQYF.

The rearrangement uses TRBV18 and TRBJ2-5; the match to TRBD2 covers 7 bases. The V and J ends lost 3 bases and 5 bases, in that order; junction bases with no gene match: 9. The CDR3 is made up of 15 amino acids. Per germline, CDR1 KGHSH and CDR2 LQKENI. The CDR3 nucleotides read TGTGCCAGCTCACCCGTGGGGGGGGTCCGTGAGACCCAGTACTTC. Translation: CASSPVGGVRETQYF.

The chain joins TRBV5-1 to TRBJ2-3, with TRBD1 matching 10 bases. V lost 1 base to trimming and J lost 1 base; unmatched junction nucleotides: 3. The CDR3 loop spans 16 amino acids. Germline CDR1 is SGHRS and CDR2 is YFSETQ. The DNA for the CDR3 is TGCGCCAGCAGCTTGATGACAGGGGGCGGCACAGATACGCAGTATTTT. Protein: CASSLMTGGGTDTQYF.

The V gene is TRBV9, the J gene TRBJ2-5, with D hard to call. Trimming took off 0 bases at V and 4 bases at J, with 10 bases between the two ends. The CDR3 is 14 residues long. CDR1 SGDLS and CDR2 YYNGEE come from the germline V gene. The CDR3 reads CASSVEPSAETQYF. DNA for the CDR3: TGTGCCAGCAGCGTAGAGCCCTCCGCAGAGACCCAGTACTTC. The whole variable domain, filled in from reference TRBV9 and TRBJ2-5, reads DSGVTQTPKHLITATGQRVTLRCSPRSGDLSVYWYQQSLDQGLQFLIQYYNGEERAKGNILERFSAQQFPDLHSELNLSSLELGDSALYFCASSVEPSAETQYFGPGTRLLVL.

This clone was detected only a few times. This chain connects TRBV7-9 to TRBJ2-5; 12 bases align to TRBD1. This CDR3 spans 16 amino acids. Germline-derived CDR1 and CDR2 are SEHNR and FQNEAQ (reference sequence). V lost 5 bases and J lost 4; bases outside the gene matches: 8. CDR3: CASSVAGTGGGETQYF. The CDR3 region has the DNA TGTGCCAGCAGCGTCGCGGGGACAGGGGGCGGAGAGACCCAGTACTTC.

This chain connects TRBV5-5 to TRBJ1-4; TRBD1 aligns across 7 bases. CDR3 length equals 15 residues. CDR1 SGHKS and CDR2 YYEKEE come from the germline V gene (reference sequence). Trimming cost V 2 bases and J 8 bases; bases outside gene matches: 9. The CDR3 bases are TGTGCCAGCAGCTTAAATCTACAGGGGCGCGAAAAACTGTTTTTT. Translated, it gives CASSLNLQGREKLFF.

This sequence joins TRBV7-2 and TRBJ2-3; the D gene is possibly TRBD2 (7 bases). The V gene lost 7 bases and the J gene lost 6 bases, with 14 bases spanning the gap. The CDR3 contains 13 residues. The germline gives CDR1 SGHTA, CDR2 FQGNSA. The DNA for the CDR3 is TGTGCCAGCAAAATTGCGGGGGCCGATACGCAGTATTTT. Translating it yields CASKIAGADTQYF. Together with reference TRBV7-2 and TRBJ2-3, the CDR3 gives the full variable domain: GAGVSQSPSNKVTEKGKDVELRCDPISGHTALYWYRQSLGQGLEFLIYFQGNSAPDKSGLPSDRFSAERTGGSVSTLTIQRTQQEDSAVYLCASKIAGADTQYFGPGTRLTVL.

The sample holds a few counts of this clone. The chain recombines TRBV5-4 with TRBJ1-1, with D possibly being TRBD1 (6 bases). Trimming removed 1 base from V and 7 bases from J, with 17 bases in between. This CDR3 region has 15 residues. CDR1 and CDR2 from the germline V gene are SGHNT and YYREEE (reference sequence). The CDR3 DNA follows: TGTGCCAGCAGCTTGTATAATGCAGGGGTACGTGAAGCTTTCTTT. It yields the protein CASSLYNAGVREAFF.

This clone has a single count. V is TRBV18 and J is TRBJ2-7; possible D gene TRBD1, 5 bases. Trimming removed 2 bases from V and 5 bases from J, with 10 bases in between. The CDR3 length is 13 residues. Looked up from germline, CDR1 is KGHSH and CDR2 is LQKENI. CDR3 loop: CASSPRGSDEQYV. For the CDR3, the DNA is TGTGCCAGCTCACCAAGGGGTTCCGACGAGCAGTACGTC.

The chain is built from TRBV5-1 and TRBJ1-2, with D possibly matching TRBD1 (5 bases). Germline CDR1 is SGHRS and CDR2 is YFSETQ. Between the trimmed V and J ends, which lost 2 bases and 4 bases, there was a span of 15 bases. The CDR3 covers 15 residues. CDR3 region: CASSFDGRAGYGYTF. CDR3 bases: TGCGCCAGCAGCTTCGATGGCAGGGCGGGCTATGGCTACACCTTC.

J is TRBJ2-4 and V is TRBV6-6; TRBD1 agrees at 7 bases. V trimming: 5 bases; J trimming: 3 bases; junction bases outside the gene matches: 7. From germline, CDR1 is MNHNY and CDR2 SVGAGI (reference sequence). This CDR3 is 15 amino acids long. The CDR3 bases are TGTGCCAGCAGTCAAGACAGGGCGGTCAAAAACATTCAGTACTTC. Translation gives CASSQDRAVKNIQYF.